The present T cell receptor beta chain was sequenced within a study of T cell clones after liver transplantation. Background on the study: A pre-transplant mixed lymphocyte reaction with TCRbeta sequencing defined graft-donor-reactive clones followed in post-transplant blood. Without induction therapy, subjects received standard immunosuppression until 12-24 months post-transplant. Broader study findings: Post-transplant time points were not standardized, so conclusions are preliminary.

Sequencing used immunoSEQ multiplex PCR; TCRdb keeps in-frame clones, though not all of them. This table has 85,000 to 110,000 clones, 80% to 90% appearing once. Trimming at V came to 4 bases and at J to 6 bases, leaving 7 bases not matched to a gene. The CDR3 extends over 15 amino acids. Germline CDR1 reads LNHDA; CDR2 reads SQIVND (reference sequence). As regards this clone: Its matching antigen is unknown.

The input for sequencing was CD4+ T cells from blood, taken about 50 months after liver transplant. This TCR was sampled from a human patient who received a liver transplant. Some T cells may have originated in the graft donor. The chain couples TRBV19 to TRBJ1-4, with 8 positions matching TRBD1. The CDR3 DNA sequence: TGTGCCAGTAGTAAGAACAGGGGGTCGGATGAAAAACTGTTTTTT. This translates into CASSKNRGSDEKLFF.